The source of this T cell receptor beta chain is a study of type 1 and type 2 diabetes patients. PCR was run on genomic DNA. Multiplex PCR with 30 forward and 13 reverse primers amplified the TCR beta CDR3. From the multiplex PCR reads, TCRdb called clonotypes with MiXCR, one entry per CDR3 protein. The sample lists 270,000 or so distinct CDR3 sequences; 40% to 50% were seen once. Germline loops: CDR1 SQVTM, CDR2 ANQGSEA. This CDR3 has 13 amino acids. Points on this clonotype: One junction end does not reproduce the germline sequence, and a read error may be involved.

The chain has TRBV29-1 and TRBJ1-1; 8 bases map to TRBD1. This TCR was sampled from a man aged 18 to 30 with type 2 diabetes. The sample taken for sequencing was peripheral blood mononuclear cells (PBMCs). CDR3 sequence reads: CSVAETGETEALF. DNA for the CDR3: TGCAGCGTTGCGGAGACAGGGGAGACTGAAGCTCTCTTT.